This T cell receptor beta chain was obtained from a study of long-term antiretroviral therapy in people with HIV. The study's findings and limits: Dominating the repertoire at all time points were the clones that expanded before ART.

Each contributor possessed a minimum of one pre-ART and a minimum of two post-ART PBMC samples. This was the immunoSEQ v3.0 assay at survey level. Using immunoSEQ multiplex PCR, the repertoire was profiled, and TCRdb retains in-frame clones only, with some absent. The top ten hold 8.7% of the sample, which has about 24,000 clones, roughly 87% seen once. Comments on this clone: Its matching antigen is unknown.

Germline CDR1 SQVTM, CDR2 ANQGSEA. The V and J ends lost 0 bases and 8 bases, in that order; junction bases with no gene match: 10. The CDR3 totals 15 residues. This receptor was obtained from a man aged 50-60 years with HIV. The rearrangement links TRBV29-1 to TRBJ2-1; 7 nucleotides match TRBD2. Sequencing used unsorted PBMCs, obtained 1.8 years before starting antiretroviral therapy. This CDR3 is CSVEERELYRDEQFF. The CDR3 DNA reads TGCAGCGTTGAAGAGCGGGAGTTGTATAGAGATGAGCAGTTCTTC.